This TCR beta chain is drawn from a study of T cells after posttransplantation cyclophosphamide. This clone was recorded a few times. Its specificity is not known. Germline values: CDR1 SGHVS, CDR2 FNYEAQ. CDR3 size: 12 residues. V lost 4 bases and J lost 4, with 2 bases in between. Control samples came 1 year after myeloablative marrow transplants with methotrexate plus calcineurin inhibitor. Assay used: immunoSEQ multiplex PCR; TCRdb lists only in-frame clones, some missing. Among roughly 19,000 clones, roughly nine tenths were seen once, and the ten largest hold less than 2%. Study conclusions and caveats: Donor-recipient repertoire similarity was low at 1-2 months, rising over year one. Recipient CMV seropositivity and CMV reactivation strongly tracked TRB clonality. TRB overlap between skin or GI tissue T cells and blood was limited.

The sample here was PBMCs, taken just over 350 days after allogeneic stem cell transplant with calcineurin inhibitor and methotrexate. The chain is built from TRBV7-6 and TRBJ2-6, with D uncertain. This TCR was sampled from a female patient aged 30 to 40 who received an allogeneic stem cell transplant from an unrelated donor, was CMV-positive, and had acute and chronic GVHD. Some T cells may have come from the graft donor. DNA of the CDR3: TGTGCCAGCAGCTCGGGGGCCAACGTCCTGACTTTC. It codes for CASSSGANVLTF.